This T cell receptor (beta chain) emerged from a study of a mutant IDH1 vaccine in newly diagnosed glioma. At the level of the study: Vaccinations were initiated 4-6 weeks following radiotherapy alone, or were given together with temozolomide cycles.

A remark on this clone: Its antigen is as yet unknown.

The ends lost 4 bases at V and 5 bases at J; junction bases unmatched: 6. The CDR3 loop spans 15 amino acids. Looked up from germline, CDR1 is SGDLS and CDR2 is YYNGEE. Stated time point: week 11, during vaccination. Topical imiquimod was applied with each vaccine dose, which held 300 ug of mutant IDH1 20-mer peptide. Profiled with immunoSEQ multiplex PCR; TCRdb holds only in-frame clones, not every one. This sample yields over 55,000 clones, of which about 84% are seen a single time; 3.6% belongs to the top ten. This sequence joins TRBV9 and TRBJ2-2; TRBD1 matches 9 bases. The TCR originated in a man between 25 and 39 years old with glioma. This specimen was PBMCs, taken from a glioma patient whose treatment included an IDH1 peptide vaccine. The CDR3 DNA is TGTGCCAGCAGCTCAGGGACAGGGAAGACCGGGGAGCTGTTTTTT. This translates into CASSSGTGKTGELFF.